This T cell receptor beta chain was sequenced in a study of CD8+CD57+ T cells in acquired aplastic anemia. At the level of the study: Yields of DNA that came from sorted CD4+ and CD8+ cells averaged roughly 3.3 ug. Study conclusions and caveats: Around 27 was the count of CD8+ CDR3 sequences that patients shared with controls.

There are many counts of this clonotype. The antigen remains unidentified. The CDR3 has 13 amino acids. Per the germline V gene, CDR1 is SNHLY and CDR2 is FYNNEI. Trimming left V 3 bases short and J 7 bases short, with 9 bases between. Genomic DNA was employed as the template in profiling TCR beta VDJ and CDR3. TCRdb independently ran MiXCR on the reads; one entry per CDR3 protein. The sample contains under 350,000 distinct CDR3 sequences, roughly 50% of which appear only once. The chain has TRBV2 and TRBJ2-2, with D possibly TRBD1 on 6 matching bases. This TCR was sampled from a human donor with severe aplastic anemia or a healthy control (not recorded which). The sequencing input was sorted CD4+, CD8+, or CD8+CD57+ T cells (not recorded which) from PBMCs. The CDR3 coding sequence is TGTGCCAGCAGTGACGCCAGGGGCGGGGAGCTGTTTTTT. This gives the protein CASSDARGGELFF.